This entry describes one TCR beta chain. This CDR3 spans 15 amino acids. V lost 2 bases, J lost 2 bases, and 10 bases lay in between. Germline lookup yields CDR1 MNHEY and CDR2 SVGAGI. This record comes from a study of patients and donors after allogeneic stem cell transplantation. TCRdb processed the RT-PCR reads anew with MiXCR; each CDR3 protein has one entry. The sample yields over 400,000 distinct CDR3 sequences, 15% to 20% seen once. The sequence derives from a human donor who was either an allogeneic HSCT recipient or a stem cell or donor lymphocyte infusion donor (not recorded which). It is not recorded whose cells these are; they may come from a transplant donor. This chain connects TRBV6-5 to TRBJ1-3; maybe TRBD1 (6 bases). The specimen sequenced was blood, either unsorted or a sorted T cell fraction (not recorded which). The CDR3, as DNA: TGTGCCAGCAGTTACCTGGGGGGCACTGGAAACACCATATATTTT. Its protein is CASSYLGGTGNTIYF.